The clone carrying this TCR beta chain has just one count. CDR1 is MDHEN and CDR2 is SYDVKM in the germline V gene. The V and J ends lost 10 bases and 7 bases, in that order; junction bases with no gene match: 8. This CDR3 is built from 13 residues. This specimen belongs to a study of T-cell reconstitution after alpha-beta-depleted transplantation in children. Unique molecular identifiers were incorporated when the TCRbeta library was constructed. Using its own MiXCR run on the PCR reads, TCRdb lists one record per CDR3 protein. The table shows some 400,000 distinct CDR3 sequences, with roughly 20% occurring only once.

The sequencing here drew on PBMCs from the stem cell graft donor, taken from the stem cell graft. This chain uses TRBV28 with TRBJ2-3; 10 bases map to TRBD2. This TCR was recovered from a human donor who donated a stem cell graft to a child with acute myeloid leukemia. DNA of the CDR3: TGTGCCACCCCCGGGACTAGCGAAAATACGCAGTATTTT. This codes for CATPGTSENTQYF.